The clone carrying this TCR beta chain was seen a few times. This sample is part of a study of human T cells and chemical hapten exposure. The time point was: pre-sensitization, week 0. Sample treatment: therapeutic diphenylcyclopropenone sensitization with weekly scalp DPC. Blood collection happened ahead of applying each patch test. Original handling: Samples held a median of around 96,000 TCRs, range about 20,000–690,600. TCRdb re-analysed the RACE reads in MiXCR, keeping a single row per CDR3 protein. The V and J calls, along with clone size, are taken from TCRdb and not from the paper's own processing. The sample has about 180,000 distinct CDR3 sequences, around 30% seen once. The source of this sequence is a woman aged 25 to 39 with alopecia areata. Some clones in this sample may be carry-over from other donors' samples. The sample here was whole blood, taken in connection with sensitization to the hapten diphenylcyclopropenone (DPC).

CDR3 sequence (DNA): TGTGCCAGCAGCTCTTATCTAGGCAGGGGTGGCAATCAGCCCCAGCATTTT. This gives the protein CASSSYLGRGGNQPQHF. The chain links TRBV27 to TRBJ1-5, with D perhaps TRBD1 (6 bases). Germline lookup yields CDR1 MNHEY and CDR2 SMNVEV (reference sequence). The CDR3 consists of 17 residues. V was clipped by 6 bases and J by 2 bases, with 20 bases between them.